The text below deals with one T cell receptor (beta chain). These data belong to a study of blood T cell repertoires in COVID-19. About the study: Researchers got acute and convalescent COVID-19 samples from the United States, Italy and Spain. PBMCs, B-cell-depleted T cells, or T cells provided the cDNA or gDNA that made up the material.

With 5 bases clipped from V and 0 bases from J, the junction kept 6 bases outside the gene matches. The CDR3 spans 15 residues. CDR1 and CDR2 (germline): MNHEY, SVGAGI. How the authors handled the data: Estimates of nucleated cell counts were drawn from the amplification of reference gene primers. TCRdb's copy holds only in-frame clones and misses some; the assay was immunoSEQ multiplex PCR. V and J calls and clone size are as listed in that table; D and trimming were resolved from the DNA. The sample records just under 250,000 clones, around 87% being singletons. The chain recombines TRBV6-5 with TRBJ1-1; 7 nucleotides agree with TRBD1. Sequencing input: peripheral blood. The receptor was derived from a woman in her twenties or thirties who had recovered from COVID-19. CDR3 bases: TGTGCCAGCAGTACATTCGGACAGGTGAACACTGAAGCTTTCTTT. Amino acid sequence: CASSTFGQVNTEAFF.